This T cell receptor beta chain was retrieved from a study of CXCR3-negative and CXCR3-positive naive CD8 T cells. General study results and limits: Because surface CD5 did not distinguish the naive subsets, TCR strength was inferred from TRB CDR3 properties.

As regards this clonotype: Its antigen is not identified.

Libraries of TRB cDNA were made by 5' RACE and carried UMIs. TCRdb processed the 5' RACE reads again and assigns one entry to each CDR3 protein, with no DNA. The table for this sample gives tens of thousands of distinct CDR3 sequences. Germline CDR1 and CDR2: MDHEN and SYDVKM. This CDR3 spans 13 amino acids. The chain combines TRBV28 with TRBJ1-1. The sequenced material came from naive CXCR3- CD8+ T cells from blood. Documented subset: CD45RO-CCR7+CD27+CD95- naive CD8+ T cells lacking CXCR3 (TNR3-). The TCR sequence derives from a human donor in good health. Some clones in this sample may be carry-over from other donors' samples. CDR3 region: CASSLVENTEAFF.